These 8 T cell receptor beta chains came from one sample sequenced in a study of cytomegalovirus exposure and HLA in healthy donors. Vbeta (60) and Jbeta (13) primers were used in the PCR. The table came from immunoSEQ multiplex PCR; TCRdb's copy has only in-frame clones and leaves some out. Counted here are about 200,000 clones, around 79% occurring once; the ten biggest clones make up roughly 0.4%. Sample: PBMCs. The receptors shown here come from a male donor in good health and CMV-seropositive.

The CDR3 sequence: CASSLSADFNEQFF. CDR3 DNA: TGTGCCAGCAGTTTATCTGCGGATTTCAATGAGCAGTTCTTC. This chain uses TRBV27 with TRBJ2-1; D is unclear. Trimming left V 0 bases short and J 6 bases short, with 9 bases between. The CDR3 sequence is 14 residues long. CDR1 MNHEY and CDR2 SMNVEV come from the germline V gene (reference sequence).

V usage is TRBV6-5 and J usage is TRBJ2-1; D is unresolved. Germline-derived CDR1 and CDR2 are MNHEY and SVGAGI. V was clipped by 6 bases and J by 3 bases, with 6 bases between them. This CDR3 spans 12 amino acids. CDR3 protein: CASSLDYNEQFF. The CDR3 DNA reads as TGTGCCAGCAGCTTAGACTACAATGAGCAGTTCTTC.

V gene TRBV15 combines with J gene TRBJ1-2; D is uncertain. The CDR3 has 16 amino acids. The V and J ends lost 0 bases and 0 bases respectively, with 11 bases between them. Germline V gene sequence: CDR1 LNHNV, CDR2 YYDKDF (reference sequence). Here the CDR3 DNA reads TGTGCCACCAGCAGAGATACGGTTGCCGCTAACTATGGCTACACCTTC. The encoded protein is CATSRDTVAANYGYTF.

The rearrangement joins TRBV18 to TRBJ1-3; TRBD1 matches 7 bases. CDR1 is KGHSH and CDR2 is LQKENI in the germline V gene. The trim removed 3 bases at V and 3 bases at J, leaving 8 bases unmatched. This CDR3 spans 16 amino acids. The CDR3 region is CASSPGQTGLGNTIYF. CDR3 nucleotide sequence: TGTGCCAGCTCACCGGGACAGACAGGCCTTGGAAACACCATATATTTT. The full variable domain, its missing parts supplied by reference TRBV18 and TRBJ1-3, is NAGVMQNPRHLVRRRGQEARLRCSPMKGHSHVYWYRQLPEEGLKFMVYLQKENIIDESGMPKERFSAEFPKEGPSILRIQQVVRGDSAAYFCASSPGQTGLGNTIYFGEGSWLTVV.

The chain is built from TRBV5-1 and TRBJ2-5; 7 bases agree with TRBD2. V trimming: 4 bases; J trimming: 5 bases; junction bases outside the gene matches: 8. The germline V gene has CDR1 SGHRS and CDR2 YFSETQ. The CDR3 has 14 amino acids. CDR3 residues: CASSGEGLVETQYF. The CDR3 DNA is TGCGCCAGCAGCGGGGAAGGACTAGTCGAGACCCAGTACTTC. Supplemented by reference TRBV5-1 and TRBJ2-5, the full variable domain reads KAGVTQTPRYLIKTRGQQVTLSCSPISGHRSVSWYQQTPGQGLQFLFEYFSETQRNKGNFPGRFSGRQFSNSRSEMNVSTLELGDSALYLCASSGEGLVETQYFGPGTRLLVL.

CDR3 in amino acids: CASSPRAVTNEKLFF. The CDR3 bases are TGTGCCAGCAGCCCGCGGGCCGTAACTAATGAAAAACTGTTTTTT. The chain joins TRBV4-2 to TRBJ1-4; D gene unclear. CDR3 length: 15 amino acids. CDR1 LGHNA and CDR2 YNFKEQ come from the germline V gene. V was trimmed by 4 bases and J by 1 base, leaving 10 bases between them.

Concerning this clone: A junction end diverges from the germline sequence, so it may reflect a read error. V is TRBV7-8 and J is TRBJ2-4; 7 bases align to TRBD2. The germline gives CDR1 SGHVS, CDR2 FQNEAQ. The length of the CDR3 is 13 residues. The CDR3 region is CASSEREGSQLHF. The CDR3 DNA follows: TGTGCCAGCAGCGAGAGGGAGGGATCTCAGCTCCACTTC. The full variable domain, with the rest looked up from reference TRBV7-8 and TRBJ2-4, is GAGVSQSPRYKVAKRGQDVALRCDPISGHVSLFWYQQALGQGPEFLTYFQNEAQLDKSGLPSDRFFAERPEGSVSTLKIQRTQQEDSAVYLCASSEREGSQLHFGAGTRLSVL.

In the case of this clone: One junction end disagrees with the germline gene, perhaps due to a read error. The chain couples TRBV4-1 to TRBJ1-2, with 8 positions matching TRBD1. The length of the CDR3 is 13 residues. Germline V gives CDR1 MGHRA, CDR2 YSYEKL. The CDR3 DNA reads TGTGCCAGCAGCCAGAGACAGGGGAACGGCTACACCTTC. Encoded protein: CASSQRQGNGYTF.